This TCR beta chain is from a study of T cells expressing NK-cell markers. The CDR3 covers 14 residues. Germline CDR1 reads SEHNR; CDR2 reads FQNEAQ (reference sequence). With the 5' RACE reads reprocessed, TCRdb shows one record per CDR3 protein and no DNA. Its listing shows a few hundred thousand distinct CDR3 sequences. The chain is built from TRBV7-9 and TRBJ2-1. This TCR was sampled from a young man in good health. The sequencing sample was made of blood T cells: a sorted CD56 or NKG2C T cell subset, CD4+ or CD8+ T cells, or bulk PBMC T cells (not recorded which). The CDR3 spells CASSSSGRLDEQFF.